These 22 T cell receptor beta chains came from one sample sequenced in a study of blood T cell repertoires in COVID-19. The protocol was immunoSEQ multiplex PCR, while the TCRdb copy is restricted to in-frame clones and leaves out a portion. The sample lists about 34,000 clones; 80% were seen once. The sample taken for sequencing was peripheral blood. The receptors derive from a woman in her 70s with acute or convalescent COVID-19.

This chain uses TRBV4-1 with TRBJ2-5; no definite D call. Trimming cost V 1 base and J 2 bases, with 11 bases left between them. This CDR3 has 15 amino acids. Germline loops: CDR1 MGHRA, CDR2 YSYEKL. CDR3 in amino acids: CASSQANRDQETQYF. The CDR3 bases are TGCGCCAGCAGCCAAGCGAACCGAGATCAAGAGACCCAGTACTTC.

The CDR3 nucleotides read TGCAGCGTGGGCCGGGACAGAGTCACAGATACGCAGTATTTT. This translates into CSVGRDRVTDTQYF. The chain combines TRBV29-1 with TRBJ2-3; TRBD1 agrees at 7 bases. This CDR3 is built from 14 residues. Germline CDR1 reads SQVTM; CDR2 reads ANQGSEA. The J segment lost 2 bases and the V segment lost 6 bases, leaving 8 bases of the junction unmatched.

The V and J genes are TRBV28 and TRBJ2-2, with 8 bases that match TRBD2. Germline CDR1 is MDHEN and CDR2 is SYDVKM. This CDR3 contains 19 residues. With 5 bases clipped from V and 6 bases from J, the junction kept 20 bases outside the gene matches. The CDR3 spells CASSVPAAREDSGPGELFF. The CDR3 coding sequence is TGTGCCAGCAGTGTCCCCGCGGCGCGGGAGGATTCGGGACCCGGGGAGCTGTTTTTT. The full variable domain, its missing parts supplied by reference TRBV28 and TRBJ2-2, is DVKVTQSSRYLVKRTGEKVFLECVQDMDHENMFWYRQDPGLGLRLIYFSYDVKMKEKGDIPEGYSVSREKKERFSLILESASTNQTSMYLCASSVPAAREDSGPGELFFGEGSRLTVL.

The J gene is TRBJ1-1, the V gene TRBV11-1; no firm D call. Trimming removed 5 bases at V and 7 bases at J, with 17 bases between. The CDR3 spans 14 residues. The germline CDR1 and CDR2 sequences are SGHAT and FQDESV (reference sequence). Written as DNA, the CDR3 is TGTGCCAGCAGCCGAAGAGGGAATAATCGTGAAGCTTTCTTT. Translated: CASSRRGNNREAFF.

The chain links TRBV6-6 to TRBJ1-1; the D gene is possibly TRBD1 (6 bases). CDR1 is MNHNY, CDR2 SVGAGI, per germline (reference sequence). Trimming cost V 7 bases and J 3 bases, with 12 bases left between them. The CDR3 totals 13 residues. CDR3 sequence reads: CASTLGQHTEAFF. The CDR3 nucleotides are TGTGCCAGCACCTTGGGACAACACACTGAAGCTTTCTTT.

The chain couples TRBV19 to TRBJ2-3, with unresolved D. The CDR3 is 14 amino acids. V was trimmed by 5 bases and J by 4 bases, leaving 13 bases between them. Germline assignment: CDR1 LNHDA and CDR2 SQIVND (reference sequence). The CDR3 nucleotides are TGTGCCAGTAGTCCGGGTGGGTTCCCAGATACGCAGTATTTT. It encodes CASSPGGFPDTQYF.

The chain carries TRBV2 and TRBJ2-2, with 12 nucleotides matching TRBD2. V lost 6 bases to trimming and J lost 4 bases; unmatched junction nucleotides: 3. CDR1 and CDR2 (germline): SNHLY, FYNNEI. The CDR3 sequence is 15 residues long. The CDR3 sequence is CASRELAGGTGELFF. The CDR3 DNA follows: TGTGCCAGCAGGGAACTAGCGGGGGGCACCGGGGAGCTGTTTTTT.

This clone was counted only a few times. This chain links TRBV7-9 with TRBJ2-7; D is ambiguous. V was trimmed by 4 bases and J by 2 bases, leaving 6 bases between them. The CDR3 length is 12 residues. CDR1 is SEHNR and CDR2 is FQNEAQ in the germline V gene (reference sequence). In nucleotides, the CDR3 is TGTGCCAGCAGCTCAACAACCTACGAGCAGTACTTC. Translation: CASSSTTYEQYF. The full variable domain, rest sourced from reference TRBV7-9 and TRBJ2-7, is DTGVSQNPRHKITKRGQNVTFRCDPISEHNRLYWYRQTLGQGPEFLTYFQNEAQLEKSRLLSDRFSAERPKGSFSTLEIQRTEQGDSAMYLCASSSTTYEQYFGPGTRLTVT.

The V and J genes are TRBV21-1 and TRBJ2-6; TRBD1, the table's D call, was not compared with the DNA. TRBV21-1 is a known pseudogene. The CDR3 sequence is 18 residues long. The CDR3 region is CASSKGPGGTSGANVLTF. CDR3 nucleotides: TGTGCCAGCAGCAAAGGCCCAGGTGGTACCTCTGGGGCCAACGTCCTGACTTTC.

The chain employs TRBV7-2 and TRBJ2-5; a possible D gene is TRBD2 (6 bases). V lost 1 base, J lost 5 bases, and 11 bases lay in between. From germline, CDR1 is SGHTA and CDR2 FQGNSA. CDR3 length: 14 amino acids. As DNA, the CDR3 is TGTGCCAGCAGCTTAGGGGGCGGAGGGGAGACCCAGTACTTC. Its protein product is CASSLGGGGETQYF.

The rearrangement links TRBV18 to TRBJ2-5; tentatively, D is TRBD1 (6 bases). Germline V CDR1 and CDR2: KGHSH, LQKENI. The CDR3 spans 15 residues. Trimming removed 3 bases from V and 3 bases from J, with 14 bases in between. The CDR3 DNA reads as TGTGCCAGCTCACCGAACACCGGGACAAAAGAGACCCAGTACTTC. This gives the protein CASSPNTGTKETQYF.

This clone was seen a single time. This chain connects TRBV18 to TRBJ1-1, with 10 bases fitting TRBD1. This CDR3 region has 16 residues. V was pared by 4 bases and J by 5 bases, with 10 bases of the junction left unmatched. From germline, CDR1 is KGHSH and CDR2 LQKENI. DNA of the CDR3: TGTGCCAGCTCACTGGGACAGGGGAGAACGGGGACTGAAGCTTTCTTT. The encoded protein is CASSLGQGRTGTEAFF. The full variable domain, in which reference TRBV18 and TRBJ1-1 provide the parts outside the CDR3, is NAGVMQNPRHLVRRRGQEARLRCSPMKGHSHVYWYRQLPEEGLKFMVYLQKENIIDESGMPKERFSAEFPKEGPSILRIQQVVRGDSAAYFCASSLGQGRTGTEAFFGQGTRLTVV.

The genes are TRBV5-1 and TRBJ1-5; tentatively, D is TRBD1 (6 bases). The V end lost 0 bases, the J end lost 3 bases, and 10 bases lay between the germline ends. This CDR3 contains 15 residues. Germline CDR1 is SGHRS and CDR2 is YFSETQ. The CDR3 sequence: CASSLAGGPNQPQHF. In nucleotides, the CDR3 is TGCGCCAGCAGCTTGGCGGGGGGGCCCAATCAGCCCCAGCATTTT.

CDR3 nucleotide sequence: TGTGCCACCGGGACAGGGTCAATAGATACGCAGTATTTT. As protein: CATGTGSIDTQYF. This chain connects TRBV24-1 to TRBJ2-3; TRBD1 matches 9 bases. The germline gives CDR1 KGHDR, CDR2 SFDVKD. CDR3 length: 13 amino acids. The V and J ends lost 9 bases and 5 bases, in that order; junction bases with no gene match: 5.

The gene calls are TRBV7-9 and TRBJ2-3, with D tentatively TRBD1 (7 bases). This CDR3 comprises 14 residues. CDR1 and CDR2 from the germline V gene are SEHNR and FQNEAQ (reference sequence). V was pared by 5 bases and J by 4 bases, with 13 bases between. DNA for the CDR3: TGTGCCAGCAGCCCCGACAGGGAGGCAGATACGCAGTATTTT. Translating it yields CASSPDREADTQYF.

The CDR3 region is CASSDLAEQFF. The DNA of the CDR3 is TGTGCCAGCAGTGATCTAGCGGAGCAGTTCTTC. This chain links TRBV2 with TRBJ2-1, with D possibly being TRBD2 (6 bases). Germline V CDR1 and CDR2: SNHLY, FYNNEI. This CDR3 contains 11 residues. Trimming stripped 3 bases from V and 10 bases from J, with 7 bases between.

The chain uses TRBV5-1 and TRBJ2-4; the D gene is possibly TRBD1 (5 bases). Germline CDR1 is SGHRS and CDR2 is YFSETQ. This CDR3 is built from 13 residues. The germline V and J ends were trimmed by 3 bases and 5 bases, with 9 bases remaining between them. For the CDR3, the DNA is TGCGCCAGCAGCTCGACAGAAGAAAACATTCAGTACTTC. Translation gives CASSSTEENIQYF.

The J gene is TRBJ1-1, the V gene TRBV13, with no clear D. CDR1 is PRHDT and CDR2 is FYEKMQ in the germline V gene (reference sequence). This CDR3 is built from 11 residues. The V end lost 6 bases, the J end lost 3 bases, and 5 bases lay between the germline ends. CDR3 region: CASRRDTEAFF. The CDR3 DNA sequence: TGTGCCAGCAGAAGAGACACTGAAGCTTTCTTT.

This clone was seen only a few times. The chain has TRBV6-2 or TRBV6-3 and TRBJ2-3; tentatively, D is TRBD2 (6 bases). V lost 0 bases and J 1 base, leaving 11 bases between the germline ends. This CDR3 contains 16 residues. Germline V gene sequence: CDR1 MNHEY, CDR2 SVGEGT. DNA for the CDR3: TGTGCCAGCAGTTACTCGGCGGGGCCCCGCACAGATACGCAGTATTTT. Translated: CASSYSAGPRTDTQYF.

This chain connects TRBV7-2 to TRBJ2-3; D is uncertain. Germline values: CDR1 SGHTA, CDR2 FQGNSA. Trimming took 5 bases from V and 4 from J, leaving 13 bases between them. The CDR3 has 14 amino acids. In nucleotides, the CDR3 is TGTGCCAGCAGCCCCCGGGTTGCCCCAGATACGCAGTATTTT. Protein sequence: CASSPRVAPDTQYF.

V is TRBV2 and J is TRBJ2-3, with 10 bases fitting TRBD1. The germline V gene has CDR1 SNHLY and CDR2 FYNNEI. The CDR3 length is 14 residues. V was clipped by 5 bases and J by 4 bases; unmatched bases: 3. The DNA of the CDR3 is TGTGCCAGCAGTAGGGACAGGGGCCCAGATACGCAGTATTTT. This encodes CASSRDRGPDTQYF. The complete variable domain, with remaining parts taken from reference TRBV2 and TRBJ2-3, reads EPEVTQTPSHQVTQMGQEVILRCVPISNHLYFYWYRQILGQKVEFLVSFYNNEISEKSEIFDDQFSVERPDGSNFTLKIRSTKLEDSAMYFCASSRDRGPDTQYFGPGTRLTVL.

The chain is built from TRBV6-5 and TRBJ1-2; no definite D call. Germline V gives CDR1 MNHEY, CDR2 SVGAGI. CDR3 length: 15 residues. Trimming left V 6 bases short and J 1 base short, with 15 bases between. CDR3 loop: CASSPGLGGNYGYTF. In DNA form, the CDR3 reads TGTGCCAGCAGCCCCGGCCTAGGCGGTAACTATGGCTACACCTTC.